The T cell receptor (beta chain) under discussion was sequenced for a study of blood T cell repertoires in COVID-19 (TCRdb year 2020). The study in broad terms: Collaborator samples came from the United States, Italy and Spain and covered acute and convalescent phases of COVID-19. The material from the prospective study consisted of cDNA or gDNA derived from T cells, B-cell-depleted T cells, or PBMCs. Subjects who had been exposed to COVID-19, were actively infected with it, or had recovered from it provided the deeply sampled blood TCRbeta repertoires that made up the dataset. The repertoires were made available in a free public database intended to serve as a resource for research on the immune response to SARS-CoV-2. Samples came from the ongoing ImmuneRACE study (first 160 participants) plus 1,254 subjects from 6 global collaborators. Nearly every sample came with metadata listing a de-identified subject ID, COVID-19 status, age in years and sex. HLA class I and class II types, where available, came from metadata supplied by the sample provider rather than from assay-based typing.

Concerning this clone: The antigen it binds to is not known. Base qualities are missing; no much larger clone stands one base away.

Cut back by 0 bases and 1 base, the V and J ends lie 11 bases apart. The CDR3, from cysteine to phenylalanine, totals 15 residues. Here the CDR3 DNA is all that survives: 45 bases in frame from base 1. CDR1 SGHRS and CDR2 YFSETQ were looked up in the germline V gene. The full study reports these points: The quantity of clinical and demographic metadata differed by source and by participant and was supplied without curation.

The immunoSEQ Assay, a bias-controlled multiplex PCR, was used to amplify TCRbeta CDR3 regions from genomic DNA. Processing in the source paper ran as follows. Within the assay, amplification of reference gene primers was used to estimate how many nucleated cells each sample contained. Sequence reads were collapsed and filtered to measure the absolute abundance of every unique TCRbeta CDR3 rearrangement. Productive Simpson clonality was computed per sample as the square root of Simpson's diversity index over productive rearrangements. The clones in this table, taken by TCRdb from immuneACCESS, are in-frame only. Not every clone is retained; where verified, under half of the shortfall comes from an unresolved V gene, and the cause of the rest is unknown. That table gives V, J and clone size, and the DNA gave D and trimming. This sample comprises some 240,000 clones, about four fifths of them detected only once. 7.5% of the sample rests with the top ten.

One collaborating source in Seattle enrolled patients while the patients were actively infected and followed the patients over time throughout the course of disease. The collaborating institutions used their own protocols to collect whole blood in K2EDTA tubes. For TCRbeta analysis, collaborator samples were shipped as frozen whole blood, as isolated PBMCs, or as DNA extracted from either sample type. Sequencing was performed on peripheral blood. In this chain, TRBV5-1 is recombined with TRBJ2-7, and the D gene may be TRBD1, 5 bases matching. This TCR was recovered from a woman aged 80 or over with COVID-19, enrolled during active disease. CDR3 sequence: CASSLGQKISYEQYF. The DNA is as follows: TGCGCCAGCAGCTTGGGACAGAAAATTTCCTACGAGCAGTACTTC.